This T cell receptor beta chain was documented in a study of shared clonotypes between healthy human individuals. Study-wide results and caveats: Larger estimated richness was generally seen in naive subsets than in memory subsets.

The assay used deep level. Sequencing was performed with immunoSEQ multiplex PCR; in TCRdb, only in-frame clones are kept and a portion is missing. This sample has roughly 2.5 million clones; 90% to 95% occur once, and the top ten carry around 0.15%. V was pared by 0 bases and J by 3 bases, with 16 bases of the junction left unmatched. From germline, CDR1 is MGHRA and CDR2 YSYEKL. The CDR3 is 19 residues long. Of note for this clone: Its target is unknown. The sample carries other DNA sequences with the same CDR3.

The TCR originated in a man aged 18 to 30 in good health. Material: naive CD4+ T cells sorted from blood. Stated subset: CD45RA+ positively selected. The V gene is TRBV4-1, the J gene TRBJ2-7, with TRBD2 identical over 8 bases. The CDR3 DNA is TGCGCCAGCAGCCAAGACGGGTCGCTAAGCGGGGGTTTCTTCTACGAGCAGTACTTC. This encodes CASSQDGSLSGGFFYEQYF.